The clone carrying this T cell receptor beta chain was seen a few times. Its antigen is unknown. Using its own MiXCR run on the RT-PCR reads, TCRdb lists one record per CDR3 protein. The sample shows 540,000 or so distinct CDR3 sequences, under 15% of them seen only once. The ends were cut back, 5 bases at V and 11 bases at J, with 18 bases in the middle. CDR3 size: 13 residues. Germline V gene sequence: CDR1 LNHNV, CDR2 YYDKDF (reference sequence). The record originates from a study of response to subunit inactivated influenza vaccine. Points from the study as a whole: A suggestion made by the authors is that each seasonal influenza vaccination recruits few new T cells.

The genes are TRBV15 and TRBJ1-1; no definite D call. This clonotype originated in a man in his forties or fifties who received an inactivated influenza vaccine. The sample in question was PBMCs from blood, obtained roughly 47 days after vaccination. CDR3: CATSYGPAQLAFF. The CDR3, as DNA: TGTGCCACCAGCTATGGGCCCGCCCAGTTGGCTTTCTTT.